A single sample is the source of the 18 T cell receptor beta chains below, sequenced in a study of blood T cells in healthy people across ages. A second PCR, run for about 7 to 11 cycles, used a sample-barcoded 5' primer plus a J-beta primer mix. MiXCR, run by TCRdb on the 5' RACE reads, gives a single entry per CDR3 protein. This sample has a few hundred thousand distinct CDR3 sequences, with 27% found just once. Sequences were obtained from blood. These receptors were collected from a woman aged 70 to 79 in good health.

The chain links TRBV20-1 to TRBJ1-1, with D hard to call. Germline V CDR1 and CDR2: DFQATT, SNEGSKA (reference sequence). V gave up 0 bases and J gave up 0 bases, with 17 bases separating them. This CDR3 comprises 17 residues. CDR3 in amino acids: CSARDPGQSGMNTEAFF. CDR3 nucleotides: TGCAGTGCTAGAGATCCTGGCCAGAGCGGAATGAACACTGAAGCTTTCTTT.

This sequence joins TRBV6-1 and TRBJ1-1; D remains ambiguous. The CDR3 loop spans 13 amino acids. V shed 3 bases and J shed 5 bases, with 10 bases lying between them. Germline V gene sequence: CDR1 MNHNS, CDR2 SASEGT. CDR3: CASSESIRTEAFF. The CDR3 DNA reads TGTGCCAGCAGTGAGAGCATCCGGACTGAAGCTTTCTTT.

The chain joins TRBV29-1 to TRBJ2-3, with 11 bases matching TRBD2. The trim removed 1 base at V and 2 bases at J, leaving 2 bases unmatched. The CDR3 loop spans 15 amino acids. The germline V gene encodes CDR1 SQVTM and CDR2 ANQGSEA. The CDR3 region is CSVEGTSGLTDTQYF. The CDR3 coding sequence is TGCAGCGTTGAAGGGACTAGCGGGCTCACAGATACGCAGTATTTT.

The chain recombines TRBV4-2 with TRBJ2-5, with TRBD1 matching 8 bases. Matching the DNA end better, TRBJ2-1 makes the J call doubtful. This CDR3 spans 16 amino acids. Per germline, CDR1 LGHNA and CDR2 YNFKEQ. The CDR3 loop is CASSQDLGTGFNEQFF. The CDR3 bases are TGTGCCAGCAGCCAAGATCTCGGGACAGGATTCAATGAGCAGTTCTTC.

This chain uses TRBV10-3 with TRBJ2-5; D gene ambiguous. The J call is doubtful: the DNA matches TRBJ2-7 better. CDR1 and CDR2 from the germline V gene are ENHRY and SYGVKD. The CDR3 has 11 residues. The CDR3 sequence: CAISAPYEQYF. In DNA, the CDR3 is TGTGCCATCAGTGCCCCCTACGAGCAGTACTTC.

This rearrangement joins TRBV7-2 to TRBJ2-2, with D possibly TRBD2 on 7 matching bases. V dropped 8 bases and J dropped 6 bases, with 16 bases sitting between them. The CDR3 has 14 residues. Germline V gene sequence: CDR1 SGHTA, CDR2 FQGNSA. The CDR3 DNA sequence: TGTGCCAGCTGCCCGGGGGGCCTCCCCGGGGAGCTGTTTTTT. This codes for CASCPGGLPGELFF.

The CDR3 DNA is TGTGCCATCAGTGGGAGTGGGAATTCACCCCTCCACTTT. This encodes CAISGSGNSPLHF. This chain connects TRBV10-3 to TRBJ1-6, with D uncertain. Trimming cost V 4 bases and J 7 bases, with 8 bases left between them. Germline lookup yields CDR1 ENHRY and CDR2 SYGVKD. This CDR3 has 13 residues.

This rearrangement joins TRBV5-1 to TRBJ1-1; no clear D. The V gene's germline CDR1 is SGHRS and CDR2 YFSETQ. There are 15 residues in the CDR3. The V end lost 0 bases, the J end lost 3 bases, and 12 bases lay between the germline ends. The CDR3 coding sequence is TGCGCCAGCAGCTTGGAGGCCCTAAGCGACACTGAAGCTTTCTTT. Translation gives CASSLEALSDTEAFF.

In this sample, this clonotype turned up a few times. An end of the junction does not agree with germline; a read error may underlie this. The CDR3 reads CASNLVFSPTKETQYF. The CDR3 nucleotides are TGTGCCAGCAATTTAGTATTTTCACCTACGAAAGAGACCCAGTACTTC. The J gene is TRBJ2-5, the V gene TRBV27; D unresolved. This CDR3 has 16 residues. Germline V gives CDR1 MNHEY, CDR2 SMNVEV (reference sequence).

The chain joins TRBV7-9 to TRBJ2-7, with 9 bases matching TRBD1. The CDR3 extends over 15 amino acids. V was clipped by 4 bases and J by 4 bases; unmatched bases: 8. The V gene's germline CDR1 is SEHNR and CDR2 FQNEAQ (reference sequence). The CDR3 protein is CASSSHRDRVYEQYF. The CDR3 bases are TGTGCCAGCAGCTCCCACCGGGACAGGGTGTACGAGCAGTACTTC.

The chain uses TRBV7-2 and TRBJ2-7; TRBD1 matches 7 bases. The CDR3 has 14 amino acids. The germline V gene has CDR1 SGHTA and CDR2 FQGNSA. V shed 5 bases and J 3 bases; nucleotides not matched to a gene: 7. CDR3 DNA sequence: TGTGCCAGCAGCATACTGACAGGGCGCTACGAGCAGTACTTC. Its translation: CASSILTGRYEQYF.

This clonotype was counted many times. The genes are TRBV18 and TRBJ2-3; D perhaps matches TRBD1 (6 bases). The CDR3 totals 15 residues. The germline CDR1 and CDR2 sequences are KGHSH and LQKENI. V gave up 4 bases and J gave up 5 bases, with 16 bases separating them. The CDR3 bases are TGTGCCAGCTCACTCCTAAACAGGGATCAAGATACGCAGTATTTT. Translation: CASSLLNRDQDTQYF.

The J gene is TRBJ1-2, the V gene TRBV29-1; D ambiguous. Germline V CDR1 and CDR2: SQVTM, ANQGSEA. The CDR3 has 12 amino acids. Trimming removed 5 bases from V and 8 bases from J, with 15 bases in between. CDR3 sequence reads: CSVTVGGGGYTF. The CDR3 nucleotides read TGCAGCGTTACTGTTGGTGGTGGCGGCTACACCTTC.

The chain combines TRBV7-8 with TRBJ2-5; 11 bases map to TRBD2. Germline V gene lookup returns CDR1 SGHVS and CDR2 FQNEAQ. V lost 5 bases, J lost 5 bases, and 13 bases stayed unmatched. There are 17 residues in the CDR3. As DNA, the CDR3 is TGTGCCAGCAGCCTACTAGCGGGGGTTAACCTAGGGGAGACCCAGTACTTC. It is translated as CASSLLAGVNLGETQYF.

This clonotype was recorded at least ten times. The V gene is TRBV2, the J gene TRBJ2-1, with D unresolved. V was pared by 3 bases and J by 2 bases, with 5 bases between. Germline values: CDR1 SNHLY, CDR2 FYNNEI. The CDR3 length is 13 residues. CDR3 nucleotide sequence: TGTGCCAGCAGTGAGGTGGCCTACAATGAGCAGTTCTTC. This translates into CASSEVAYNEQFF.

V is TRBV6-1 and J is TRBJ1-2, with 7 bases identical to TRBD1. V lost 4 bases to trimming and J lost 9 bases; unmatched junction nucleotides: 11. This CDR3 is built from 14 residues. Germline V gene lookup returns CDR1 MNHNS and CDR2 SASEGT. The CDR3 here is CASSASDRPPSYTF. The DNA of the CDR3 is TGTGCCAGCAGTGCCTCGGACAGGCCACCTAGCTACACCTTC.

The chain carries TRBV19 and TRBJ2-3; weak D call: TRBD2 (6 bases). V lost 8 bases to trimming and J lost 3 bases, with 24 bases between them. The germline V gene has CDR1 LNHDA and CDR2 SQIVND (reference sequence). The length of the CDR3 is 17 residues. The CDR3 bases are TGTGCCAGTCCCCCCTCCACTTATCGGGAGAAAACAGATACGCAGTATTTT. Translation gives CASPPSTYREKTDTQYF.

This clonotype was seen more than once but under ten times. The chain couples TRBV2 to TRBJ2-1; 14 bases fit TRBD2. The CDR3 is 14 residues long. Trimming took 7 bases from V and 7 from J; bases not matched to a gene: 3. The germline V gene has CDR1 SNHLY and CDR2 FYNNEI. The CDR3 loop is CASMGLAGVNEQFF. The CDR3 DNA follows: TGTGCCAGCATGGGACTAGCGGGGGTGAATGAGCAGTTCTTC.